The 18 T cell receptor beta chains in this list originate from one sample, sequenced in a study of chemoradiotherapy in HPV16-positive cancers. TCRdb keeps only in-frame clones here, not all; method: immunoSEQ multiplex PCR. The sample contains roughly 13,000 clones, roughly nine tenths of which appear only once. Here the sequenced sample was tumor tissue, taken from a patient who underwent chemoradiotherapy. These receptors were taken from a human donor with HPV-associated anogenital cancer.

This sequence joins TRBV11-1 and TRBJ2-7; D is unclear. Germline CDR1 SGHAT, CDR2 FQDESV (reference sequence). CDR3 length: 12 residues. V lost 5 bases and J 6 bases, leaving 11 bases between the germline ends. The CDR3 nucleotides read TGTGCCAGCAGCCCAGACTCGGTCGAGCAGTACTTC. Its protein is CASSPDSVEQYF.

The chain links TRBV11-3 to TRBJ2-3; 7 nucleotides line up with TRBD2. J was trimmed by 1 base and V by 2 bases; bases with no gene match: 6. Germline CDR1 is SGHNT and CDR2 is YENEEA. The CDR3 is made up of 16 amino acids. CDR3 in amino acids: CASSLSAGARTDTQYF. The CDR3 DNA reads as TGTGCCAGCAGCTTATCGGCGGGAGCGCGCACAGATACGCAGTATTTT.

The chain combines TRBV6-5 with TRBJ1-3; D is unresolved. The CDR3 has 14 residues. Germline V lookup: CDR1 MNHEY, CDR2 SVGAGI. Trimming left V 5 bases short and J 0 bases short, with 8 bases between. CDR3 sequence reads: CASSASPSGNTIYF. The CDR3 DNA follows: TGTGCCAGCAGTGCTTCCCCCTCTGGAAACACCATATATTTT.

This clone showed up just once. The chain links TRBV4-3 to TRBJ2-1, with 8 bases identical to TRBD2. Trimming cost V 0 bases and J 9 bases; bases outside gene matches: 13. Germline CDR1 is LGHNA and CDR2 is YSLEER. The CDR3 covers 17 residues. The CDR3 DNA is TGCGCCAGCAGCCAAGATCCCCCGGGAGGGTTTCGTGGTGAGCAGTTCTTC. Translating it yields CASSQDPPGGFRGEQFF.

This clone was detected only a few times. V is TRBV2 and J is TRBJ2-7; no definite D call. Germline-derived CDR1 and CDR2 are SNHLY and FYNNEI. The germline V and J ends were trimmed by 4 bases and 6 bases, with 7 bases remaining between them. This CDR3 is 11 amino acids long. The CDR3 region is CASSADSEQYF. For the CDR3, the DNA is TGTGCCAGCAGTGCCGATAGCGAGCAGTACTTC.

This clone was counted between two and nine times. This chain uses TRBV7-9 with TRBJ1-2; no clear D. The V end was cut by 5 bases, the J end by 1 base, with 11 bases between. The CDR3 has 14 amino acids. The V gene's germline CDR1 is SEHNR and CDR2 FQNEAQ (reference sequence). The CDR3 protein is CASSVAANNYGYTF. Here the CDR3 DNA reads TGTGCCAGCAGCGTGGCGGCAAATAACTATGGCTACACCTTC.

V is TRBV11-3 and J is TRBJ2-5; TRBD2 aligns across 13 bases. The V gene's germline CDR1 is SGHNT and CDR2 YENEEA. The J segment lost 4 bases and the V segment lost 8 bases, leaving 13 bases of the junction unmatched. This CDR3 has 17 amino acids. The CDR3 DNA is TGTGCCAGCGCCCTCGGACTAGCGGGAGAGGGGGGAGAGACCCAGTACTTC. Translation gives CASALGLAGEGGETQYF.

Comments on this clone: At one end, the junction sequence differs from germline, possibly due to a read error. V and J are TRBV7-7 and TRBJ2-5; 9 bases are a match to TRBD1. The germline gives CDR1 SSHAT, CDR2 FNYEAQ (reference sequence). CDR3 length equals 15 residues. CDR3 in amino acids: CASSLDRGVQETQYF. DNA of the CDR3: TGTGCTAGCAGCTTAGACAGGGGGGTCCAAGAGACCCAGTACTTC.

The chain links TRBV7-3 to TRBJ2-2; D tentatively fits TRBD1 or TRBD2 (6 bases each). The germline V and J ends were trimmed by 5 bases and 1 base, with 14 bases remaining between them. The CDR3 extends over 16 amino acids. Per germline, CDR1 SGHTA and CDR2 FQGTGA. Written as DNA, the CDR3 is TGTGCCAGCAGCACCTCCGGGGGACAGAACACCGGGGAGCTGTTTTTT. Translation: CASSTSGGQNTGELFF.

CDR3 region: CASNPPDNGAGELFF. The CDR3 bases are TGTGCCAGCAATCCACCGGACAATGGGGCCGGGGAGCTGTTTTTT. The chain employs TRBV7-9 and TRBJ2-2, with a tentative D call TRBD1 (5 bases). The CDR3 runs 15 residues. V lost 7 bases to trimming and J lost 6 bases, with 18 bases between them. Germline V gene data show CDR1 as SEHNR and CDR2 as FQNEAQ (reference sequence).

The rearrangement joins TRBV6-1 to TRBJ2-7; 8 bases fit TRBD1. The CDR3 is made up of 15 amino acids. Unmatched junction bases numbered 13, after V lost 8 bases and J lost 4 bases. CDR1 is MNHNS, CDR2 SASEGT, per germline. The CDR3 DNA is TGTGCCAGCGCTAAGTCACAGGGGGTAAGGTACGAGCAGTACTTC. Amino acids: CASAKSQGVRYEQYF.

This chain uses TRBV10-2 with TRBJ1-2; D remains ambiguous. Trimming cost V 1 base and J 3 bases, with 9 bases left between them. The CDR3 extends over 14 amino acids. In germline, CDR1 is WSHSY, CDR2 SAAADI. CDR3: CASSELGKYYGYTF. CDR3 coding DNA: TGCGCCAGCAGTGAGTTAGGGAAATACTATGGCTACACCTTC.

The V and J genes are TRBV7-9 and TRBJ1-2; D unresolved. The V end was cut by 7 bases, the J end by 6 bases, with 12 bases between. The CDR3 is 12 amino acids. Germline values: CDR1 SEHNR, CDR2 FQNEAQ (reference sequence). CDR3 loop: CASTAGIHGYTF. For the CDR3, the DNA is TGTGCCAGCACTGCGGGGATCCATGGCTACACCTTC.

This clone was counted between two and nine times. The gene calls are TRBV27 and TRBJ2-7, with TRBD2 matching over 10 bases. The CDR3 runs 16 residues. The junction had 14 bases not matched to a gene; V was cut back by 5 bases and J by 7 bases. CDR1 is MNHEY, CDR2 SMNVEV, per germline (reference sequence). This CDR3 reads CASSLLAGEGWGEQYF. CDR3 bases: TGTGCCAGCAGTCTCCTAGCGGGAGAGGGTTGGGGGGAGCAGTACTTC.

The CDR3, as DNA: TGTGCCAGCAGTACTGAATCCCAAGAGACCCAGTACTTC. Its protein product is CASSTESQETQYF. The chain joins TRBV5-4 to TRBJ2-5; D uncertain. Per the germline V gene, CDR1 is SGHNT and CDR2 is YYREEE (reference sequence). CDR3 size: 13 residues. Trimming left V 5 bases short and J 1 base short, with 9 bases between.

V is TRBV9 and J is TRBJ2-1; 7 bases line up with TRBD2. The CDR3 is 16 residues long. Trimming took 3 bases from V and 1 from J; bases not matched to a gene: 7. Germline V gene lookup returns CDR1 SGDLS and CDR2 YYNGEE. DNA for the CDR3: TGTGCCAGCAGCGCTTGGGCGGGAGCTTCCTACAATGAGCAGTTCTTC. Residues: CASSAWAGASYNEQFF.

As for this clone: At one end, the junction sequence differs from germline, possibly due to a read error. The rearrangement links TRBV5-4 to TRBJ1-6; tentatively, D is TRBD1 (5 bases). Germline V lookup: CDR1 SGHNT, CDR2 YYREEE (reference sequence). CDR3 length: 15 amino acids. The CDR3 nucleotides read TGTGCCGGCAGCCCCCAGCAGGGTGAGAATTCACCCCTCCACTTT. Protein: CAGSPQQGENSPLHF.

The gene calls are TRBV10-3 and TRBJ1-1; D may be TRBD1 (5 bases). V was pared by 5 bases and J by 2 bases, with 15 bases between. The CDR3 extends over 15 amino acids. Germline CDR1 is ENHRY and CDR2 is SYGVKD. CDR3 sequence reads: CAISRVGRQNTEAFF. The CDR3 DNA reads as TGTGCCATCAGTCGAGTGGGACGGCAAAACACTGAAGCTTTCTTT.